This T cell receptor beta chain was captured by sequencing in a study of cytomegalovirus exposure and HLA in healthy donors. It was with 60 Vbeta and 13 Jbeta primers that the PCR ran. Assay used: immunoSEQ multiplex PCR; TCRdb lists only in-frame clones, some missing. The sample holds 35,000 to 45,000 clones, around 70% seen once. Details on this clone: Its antigen is unidentified.

The trim removed 4 bases at V and 2 bases at J, leaving 8 bases unmatched. Germline-derived CDR1 and CDR2 are SGHRS and YFSETQ. The CDR3 totals 16 residues. Study-wide findings and caveats: Analysis performed later showed TCR beta chains linked to HLA being more clonally expanded than equally common others. V- and J-gene trimming of TCR beta was linked (in a later analysis) to a missense DCLRE1C variant. Serostatus for CMV was the only available immune exposure information.

V is TRBV5-1 and J is TRBJ1-4; TRBD1 matches at 7 bases. Sequencing input: PBMCs. This TCR derives from a woman in her 30s in good health and CMV-seronegative. Here the CDR3 DNA reads TGCGCCAGCAGCCGGGCAGGGGGGAGGACTAATGAAAAACTGTTTTTT. Translated, it gives CASSRAGGRTNEKLFF. Using reference TRBV5-1 and TRBJ1-4 for the parts outside the CDR3, the full variable domain is KAGVTQTPRYLIKTRGQQVTLSCSPISGHRSVSWYQQTPGQGLQFLFEYFSETQRNKGNFPGRFSGRQFSNSRSEMNVSTLELGDSALYLCASSRAGGRTNEKLFFGSGTQLSVL.